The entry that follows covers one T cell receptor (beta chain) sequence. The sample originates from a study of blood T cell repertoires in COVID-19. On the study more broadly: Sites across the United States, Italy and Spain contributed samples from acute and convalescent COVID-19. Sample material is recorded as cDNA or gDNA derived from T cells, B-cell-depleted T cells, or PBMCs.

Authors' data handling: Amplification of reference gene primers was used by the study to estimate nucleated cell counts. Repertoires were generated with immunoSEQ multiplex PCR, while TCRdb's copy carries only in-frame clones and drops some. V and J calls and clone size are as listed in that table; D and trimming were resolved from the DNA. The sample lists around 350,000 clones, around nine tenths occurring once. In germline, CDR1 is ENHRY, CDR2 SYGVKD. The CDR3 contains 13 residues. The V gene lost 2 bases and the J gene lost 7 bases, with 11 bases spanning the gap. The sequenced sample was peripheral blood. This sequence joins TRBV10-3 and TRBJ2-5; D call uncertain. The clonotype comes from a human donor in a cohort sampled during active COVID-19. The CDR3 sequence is CAISEDETGTQYF. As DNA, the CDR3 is TGTGCCATCAGTGAGGATGAGACGGGGACCCAGTACTTC.